This TCR beta chain was documented in a study of cytomegalovirus exposure and HLA in healthy donors. The table came from immunoSEQ multiplex PCR; TCRdb's copy has only in-frame clones and leaves some out. Altogether some 190,000 clones are present, roughly 88% being singletons, with the ten largest covering more than 1.2%. Germline V gene lookup returns CDR1 KGHSH and CDR2 LQKENI. CDR3 length: 16 amino acids. V was pared by 0 bases and J by 2 bases, with 13 bases between. Turning to this clone: Its target is unknown.

Study results and caveats: A few of the chains that were CMV-associated were confirmed in vitro to be specific for CMV antigens. Altogether, about 160 TCR beta chains were recorded as cytomegalovirus-associated.

This chain connects TRBV18 to TRBJ1-1; TRBD1 is a possible D gene (6 bases). The TCR originated in a woman younger than 30 in good health and CMV-seronegative. Source material: PBMCs. The CDR3 loop reads CASSPPPGHSNTEAFF. CDR3 in DNA: TGTGCCAGCTCACCACCTCCGGGACACAGTAACACTGAAGCTTTCTTT.